This T cell receptor beta chain emerged from a study of blood T cells in healthy people across ages. The second PCR ran about 6 to 11 cycles with a sample-barcoded 5' primer and J-beta primers. One entry per CDR3 protein results from TCRdb running MiXCR on the 5' RACE reads. The table has roughly 1,000,000 distinct CDR3 sequences, around 27% seen once. With respect to this clonotype: One junction end does not reproduce the germline sequence, and a read error may be involved.

Germline V gene sequence: CDR1 SEHNR, CDR2 FQNEAQ (reference sequence). The CDR3 loop spans 15 amino acids. Another study also made use of these data, one on T cells of mothers and their children.

This TCR came from a girl aged 2 to 9 in good health. The genes are TRBV7-9 and TRBJ2-2; D is tentatively TRBD1 or TRBD2 (6 bases each). Specimen: blood. In DNA, the CDR3 is TGTGCCAGCAGCTCAGGGGCGCGGGACACCGGGGGGCTGTTTTTT. It yields the protein CASSSGARDTGGLFF.